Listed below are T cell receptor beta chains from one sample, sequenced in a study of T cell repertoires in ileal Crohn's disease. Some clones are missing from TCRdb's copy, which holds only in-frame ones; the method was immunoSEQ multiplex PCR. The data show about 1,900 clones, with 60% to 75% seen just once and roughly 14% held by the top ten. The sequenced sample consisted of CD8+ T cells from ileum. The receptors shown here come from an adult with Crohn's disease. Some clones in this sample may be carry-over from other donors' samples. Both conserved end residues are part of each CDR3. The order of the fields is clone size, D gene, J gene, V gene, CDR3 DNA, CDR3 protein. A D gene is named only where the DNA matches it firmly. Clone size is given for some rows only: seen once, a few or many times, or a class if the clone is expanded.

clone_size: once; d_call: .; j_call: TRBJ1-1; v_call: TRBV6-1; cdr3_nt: TGTGCCAGCAGCCAGAGGAGCGGAAACACTGAAGCTTTCTTT; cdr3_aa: CASSQRSGNTEAFF
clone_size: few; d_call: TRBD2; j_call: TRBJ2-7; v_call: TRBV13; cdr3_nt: TGTGCCAGCAGCTTAGGGGGACTAGCGGGGTCCTACGAGCAGTACTTC; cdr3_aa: CASSLGGLAGSYEQYF
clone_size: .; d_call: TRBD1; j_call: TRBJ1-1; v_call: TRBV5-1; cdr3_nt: TGCGCCAGCAGCTTCCCGGGACAGGGCTACGAAGCTTTCTTT; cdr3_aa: CASSFPGQGYEAFF
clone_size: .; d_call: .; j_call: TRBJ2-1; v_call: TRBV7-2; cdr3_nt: TGTGCCAGCAGCTTAACTTCCCTTCTAGAGGGAGATAACAATGAGCAGTTCTTC; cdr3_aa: CASSLTSLLEGDNNEQFF
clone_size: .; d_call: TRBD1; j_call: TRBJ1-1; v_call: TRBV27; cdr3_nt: TGTGCCAGCAGGGACAGGTGGGATCCCTTAATGAACACTGAAGCTTTCTTT; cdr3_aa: CASRDRWDPLMNTEAFF
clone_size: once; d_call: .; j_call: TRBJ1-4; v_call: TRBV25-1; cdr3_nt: TGTGCCAGCAGTTCACCCATAACGGGGGTTTCCAATGAAAAACTGTTTTTT; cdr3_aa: CASSSPITGVSNEKLFF
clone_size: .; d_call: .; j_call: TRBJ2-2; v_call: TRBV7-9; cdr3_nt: TGTGCCAGCAGCCCCTCAGCGAGAGGGCCTTTTGGCGGGGAGCTGTTTTTT; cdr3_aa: CASSPSARGPFGGELFF
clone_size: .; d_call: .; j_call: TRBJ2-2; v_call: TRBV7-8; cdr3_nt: TGTGCCAGCAGCCCCCTGGGGAGCACAACCGGGGAGCTGTTTTTT; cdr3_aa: CASSPLGSTTGELFF
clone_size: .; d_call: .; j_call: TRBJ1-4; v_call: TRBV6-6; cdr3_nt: TGTGCCAGCAGGGGGGGGGAAAAACTGTTTTTT; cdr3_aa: CASRGGEKLFF
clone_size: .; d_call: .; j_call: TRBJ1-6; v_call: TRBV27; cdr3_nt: TGTGCCAGCGCCCTTTCAGGGGTTCCCTATAATTCACCCCTCCACTTT; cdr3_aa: CASALSGVPYNSPLHF